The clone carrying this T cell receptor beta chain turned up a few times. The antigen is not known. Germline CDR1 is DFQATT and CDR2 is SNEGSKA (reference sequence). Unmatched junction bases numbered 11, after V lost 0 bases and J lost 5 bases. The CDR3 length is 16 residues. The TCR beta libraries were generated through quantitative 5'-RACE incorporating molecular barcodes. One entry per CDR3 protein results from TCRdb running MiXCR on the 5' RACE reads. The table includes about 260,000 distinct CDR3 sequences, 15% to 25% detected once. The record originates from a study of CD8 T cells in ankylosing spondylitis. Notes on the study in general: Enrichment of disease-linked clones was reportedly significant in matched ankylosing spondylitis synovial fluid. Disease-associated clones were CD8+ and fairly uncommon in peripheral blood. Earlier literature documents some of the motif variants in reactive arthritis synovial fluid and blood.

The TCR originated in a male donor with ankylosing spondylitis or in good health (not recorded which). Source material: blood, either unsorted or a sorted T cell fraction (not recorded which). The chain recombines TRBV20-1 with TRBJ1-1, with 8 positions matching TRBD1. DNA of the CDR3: TGCAGTGCTAGAGATCCTCAGGGGGCGGGTGGGACTGAAGCTTTCTTT. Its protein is CSARDPQGAGGTEAFF.